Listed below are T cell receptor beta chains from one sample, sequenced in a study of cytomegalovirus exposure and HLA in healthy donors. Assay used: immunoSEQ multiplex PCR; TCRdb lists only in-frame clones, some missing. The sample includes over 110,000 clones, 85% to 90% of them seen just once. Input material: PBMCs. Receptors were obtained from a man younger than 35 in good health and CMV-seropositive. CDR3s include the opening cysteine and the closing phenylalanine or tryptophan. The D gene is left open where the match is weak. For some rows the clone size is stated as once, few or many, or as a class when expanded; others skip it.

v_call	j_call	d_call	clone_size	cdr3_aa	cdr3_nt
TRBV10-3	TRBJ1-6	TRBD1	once	CAISDRQGDAPLHF	TGTGCCATCAGTGATCGACAGGGGGACGCACCCCTCCACTTT
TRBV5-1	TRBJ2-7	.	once	CASSWGDLSYEQYF	TGCGCCAGCAGCTGGGGGGACCTGTCCTACGAGCAGTACTTC
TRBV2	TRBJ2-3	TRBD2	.	CASSAGAGADTQYF	TGTGCCAGCAGTGCAGGAGCGGGAGCAGATACGCAGTATTTT
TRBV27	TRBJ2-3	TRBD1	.	CASSADRERYRPTQYF	TGTGCCAGCAGTGCCGACAGGGAGAGATACCGGCCTACGCAGTATTTT
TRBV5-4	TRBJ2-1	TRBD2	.	CASSFSGGQYNEQFF	TGTGCCAGCAGCTTTAGCGGGGGACAGTACAATGAGCAGTTCTTC
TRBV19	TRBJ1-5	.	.	CASSIGSQNQPQHF	TGTGCCAGTAGTATCGGGAGCCAAAATCAGCCCCAGCATTTT
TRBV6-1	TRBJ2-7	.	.	CASSAPGGPYEQYF	TGTGCCAGCAGTGCCCCGGGGGGCCCCTACGAGCAGTACTTC
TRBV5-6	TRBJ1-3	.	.	CASSHWGVGNTIYF	TGTGCCAGCAGCCACTGGGGGGTTGGAAACACCATATATTTT
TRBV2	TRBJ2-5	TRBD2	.	CASRGLAGDGETQYF	TGTGCCAGCAGGGGACTAGCGGGGGACGGAGAGACCCAGTACTTC
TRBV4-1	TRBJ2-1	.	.	CASSQVNREQFF	TGCGCCAGCAGCCAAGTAAATCGTGAGCAGTTCTTC
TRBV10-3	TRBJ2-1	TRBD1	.	CAISQGAVIYNEQFF	TGTGCCATCAGTCAGGGGGCCGTGATTTACAATGAGCAGTTCTTC
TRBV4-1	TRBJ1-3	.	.	CASSQAQPSGNTIYF	TGCGCCAGCAGCCAGGCCCAACCCTCTGGAAACACCATATATTTT
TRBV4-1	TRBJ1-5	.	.	CASSQDLKSYSNQPQHF	TGCGCCAGCAGCCAAGACCTGAAGAGCTATAGCAATCAGCCCCAGCATTTT
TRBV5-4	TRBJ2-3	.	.	CASSLGPTRADTQYF	TGTGCCAGCAGCTTGGGCCCTACGAGGGCAGATACGCAGTATTTT
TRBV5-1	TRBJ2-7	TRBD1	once	CASSLYPRDRGPPTHDEQYF	TGCGCCAGCAGCTTGTACCCGCGGGACAGGGGTCCCCCTACGCACGACGAGCAGTACTTC
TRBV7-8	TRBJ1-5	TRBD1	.	CASSLFPDRRRSQPQHF	TGTGCCAGCAGCTTATTTCCGGACAGGCGAAGAAGTCAGCCCCAGCATTTT
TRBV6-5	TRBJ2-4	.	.	CASTLGQGVNIQYF	TGTGCCAGCACTCTCGGACAAGGAGTAAACATTCAGTACTTC
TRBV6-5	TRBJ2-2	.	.	CASSSTGSGELFF	TGTGCCAGCAGTTCCACAGGGTCCGGGGAGCTGTTTTTT
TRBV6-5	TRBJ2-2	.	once	CASSYLAERIGELFF	TGTGCCAGCAGTTATTTAGCAGAGAGGATCGGGGAGCTGTTTTTT
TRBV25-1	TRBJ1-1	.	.	CASSSGWGTEAFF	TGTGCCAGCTCCTCGGGGTGGGGCACTGAAGCTTTCTTT
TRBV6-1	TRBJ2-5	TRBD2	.	CASNSGLALSETQYF	TGTGCCAGCAACTCGGGACTAGCGTTGTCGGAGACCCAGTACTTC
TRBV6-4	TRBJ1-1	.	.	CASSDSGRGEAFF	TGTGCCAGCAGTGACTCGGGCAGGGGCGAAGCTTTCTTT
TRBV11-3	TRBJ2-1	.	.	CASSLGFRGDEQFF	TGTGCCAGCAGCTTGGGATTTAGGGGCGATGAGCAGTTCTTC
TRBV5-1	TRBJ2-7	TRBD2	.	CASSLGLAGPYEQYF	TGCGCCAGCAGCTTGGGGCTAGCGGGACCCTACGAGCAGTACTTC
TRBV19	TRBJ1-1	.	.	CASIIGEGLGEAFF	TGTGCCAGTATCATCGGAGAGGGCTTAGGTGAAGCTTTCTTT
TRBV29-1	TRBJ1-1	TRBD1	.	CSVGQGLSTEAFF	TGCAGCGTAGGACAGGGTTTAAGCACTGAAGCTTTCTTT
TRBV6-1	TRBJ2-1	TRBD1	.	CASSGLGQGTAEQFF	TGTGCCAGCAGTGGACTTGGACAGGGGACTGCTGAGCAGTTCTTC
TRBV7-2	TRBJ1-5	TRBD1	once	CASSSGTGHNQPQHF	TGTGCCAGCAGCTCCGGGACAGGGCACAATCAGCCCCAGCATTTT
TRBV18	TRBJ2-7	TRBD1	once	CASSRPRDRIYEQYF	TGTGCCAGCTCACGGCCCCGGGACAGGATCTACGAGCAGTACTTC
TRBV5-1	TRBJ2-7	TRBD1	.	CASSLGGTGSNEQYF	TGCGCCAGCAGCTTGGGTGGGACAGGGAGCAACGAGCAGTACTTC
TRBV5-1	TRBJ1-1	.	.	CASSSGLSGAFF	TGCGCCAGCAGCTCCGGACTATCTGGAGCTTTCTTT
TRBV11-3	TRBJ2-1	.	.	CASNLLRGNEQFF	TGTGCCAGCAACCTCCTAAGGGGGAATGAGCAGTTCTTC